The rows below give T cell receptor beta chains drawn from one sample of a study of cytomegalovirus exposure and HLA in healthy donors. Profiling relied on immunoSEQ multiplex PCR, and the TCRdb table lists in-frame clones only, not all of them. This repertoire shows approximately 190,000 clones, approximately 79% found once; its top ten account for approximately 6.3%. Sequencing was carried out using PBMCs. The source of these receptors is a man aged 40-49 years in good health and CMV-seropositive. CDR3s include the opening cysteine and the closing phenylalanine or tryptophan. Each record gives: V gene, clone size, D gene, J gene, CDR3 protein, CDR3 DNA. A D gene is named only where the DNA matches it firmly. Size tells how often a clone was seen (once, few, many) or the class of an expanded clone, and some rows leave it out.

>TRBV18|NA|NA|TRBJ2-3
CASSPLAGLDTQYF
TGTGCCAGCTCACCACTTGCGGGGCTAGATACGCAGTATTTT
>TRBV28|NA|TRBD2|TRBJ2-7
CASRPGGVREQYF
TGTGCCAGCAGACCCGGGGGGGTAAGGGAGCAGTACTTC
>TRBV19|NA|NA|TRBJ1-2
CASSPVRGVGYGYTF
TGTGCCAGTAGTCCCGTGAGAGGAGTGGGCTATGGCTACACCTTC
>TRBV6-7|NA|NA|TRBJ1-5
CASSYPPSGRPQHF
TGTGCCAGCAGTTACCCCCCTTCAGGTCGTCCCCAGCATTTT
>TRBV5-4|NA|NA|TRBJ2-7
CASSFRGLREQYF
TGTGCCAGCAGCTTCCGGGGTTTAAGGGAGCAGTACTTC
>TRBV5-1|NA|NA|TRBJ2-7
CASSLPARGNEQYF
TGCGCCAGCAGCTTGCCTGCCAGGGGTAACGAGCAGTACTTC
>TRBV9|NA|NA|TRBJ2-1
CASSVGGGALNEQFF
TGTGCCAGCAGCGTAGGAGGCGGGGCCCTCAATGAGCAGTTCTTC
>TRBV11-2|once|TRBD2|TRBJ2-3
CASSSWRGGRTDTQYF
TGTGCCAGCAGCTCTTGGCGGGGGGGCCGAACAGATACGCAGTATTTT
>TRBV28|NA|NA|TRBJ1-5
CASSLTLQSNQPQHF
TGTGCCAGCAGTTTGACATTACAAAGCAATCAGCCCCAGCATTTT
>TRBV19|NA|TRBD1|TRBJ2-7
CASTPGTGDYEQYF
TGTGCCAGTACCCCCGGGACAGGCGACTACGAGCAGTACTTC
>TRBV19|NA|TRBD1|TRBJ2-2
CASSFIDRVGELFF
TGTGCCAGTAGTTTCATAGACAGGGTGGGGGAGCTGTTTTTT
>TRBV5-1|NA|TRBD2|TRBJ2-7
CASSLGASGYEQYF
TGCGCCAGCAGCTTGGGGGCTAGCGGCTACGAGCAGTACTTC
>TRBV6-4|NA|NA|TRBJ1-1
CASRPTGGTEAFF
TGTGCCAGTAGACCCACGGGAGGGACTGAAGCTTTCTTT
>TRBV10-1|NA|TRBD2|TRBJ2-1
CASSPGTSSLHNEQFF
TGCGCCAGCAGTCCCGGGACTAGCTCGTTGCACAATGAGCAGTTCTTC
>TRBV9|NA|NA|TRBJ1-3
CASSVEGSGNTIYF
TGTGCCAGCAGCGTAGAGGGGTCCGGAAACACCATATATTTT